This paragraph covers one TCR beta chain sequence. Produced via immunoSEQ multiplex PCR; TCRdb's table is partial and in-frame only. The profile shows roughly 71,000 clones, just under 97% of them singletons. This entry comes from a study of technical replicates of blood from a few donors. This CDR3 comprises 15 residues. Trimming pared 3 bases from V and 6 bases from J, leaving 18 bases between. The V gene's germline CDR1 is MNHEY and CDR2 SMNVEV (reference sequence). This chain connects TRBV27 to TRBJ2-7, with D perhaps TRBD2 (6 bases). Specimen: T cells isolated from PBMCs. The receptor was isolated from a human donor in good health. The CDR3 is CASSFAGIYSSEQYF. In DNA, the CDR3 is TGTGCCAGCAGTTTCGCGGGAATATACAGCAGCGAGCAGTACTTC.